The clone carrying this T cell receptor (beta chain) was recorded at least ten times. Its antigen is not identified. The time point here: longitudinal time-point 2. The sample originates from a study of neurological immune-mediated disorders. The cDNA was synthesized by 5'RACE incorporating 10-nucleotide random UMIs. TCRdb fed the 5' RACE reads into MiXCR, producing one record per CDR3 protein. The sample holds approximately 31,000 distinct CDR3 sequences, about 13% seen once. The V gene's germline CDR1 is KGHDR and CDR2 SFDVKD. The V gene lost 5 bases and the J gene lost 5 bases, with 8 bases spanning the gap. This CDR3 region has 12 residues. Whole-study results and caveats: None of the CDR3 amino acid sequences in expanded clones turned up in more than one subject, which points to private repertoires in all groups.

The chain couples TRBV24-1 to TRBJ2-5; possibly TRBD1 for D (5 bases). The sequence was obtained from a woman in her thirties or forties in good health. Sequencing used PBMCs. CDR3 sequence reads: CATSAAGETQYF. The CDR3 DNA sequence: TGTGCCACCAGTGCGGCAGGGGAGACCCAGTACTTC.